This T cell receptor (beta chain) came from a study of type 1 regulatory T cells. About the research overall: T-allo10 is an in vitro-generated, Tr1-enriched CD4 T cell product specific for alloantigen.

This clonotype was seen at least ten times. TCRdb passed the reads through MiXCR, listing each CDR3 protein once. The table includes roughly 18,000 distinct CDR3 sequences, more than 8.5% detected once. With 3 bases removed from V and 4 bases from J, the gap between germline ends came to 10 bases. The CDR3 has 13 residues. Looked up from germline, CDR1 is MDHEN and CDR2 is SYDVKM. Sequencing was carried out using CD4+ T cells, either the whole sample or a sorted fraction (not recorded which). This clonotype was obtained from a human donor in good health. The J gene is TRBJ2-7, the V gene TRBV28; D is unclear. The CDR3 DNA reads as TGTGCCAGCAGTTTTTCTCACGGGTACGAGCAGTACTTC. Its translation: CASSFSHGYEQYF.